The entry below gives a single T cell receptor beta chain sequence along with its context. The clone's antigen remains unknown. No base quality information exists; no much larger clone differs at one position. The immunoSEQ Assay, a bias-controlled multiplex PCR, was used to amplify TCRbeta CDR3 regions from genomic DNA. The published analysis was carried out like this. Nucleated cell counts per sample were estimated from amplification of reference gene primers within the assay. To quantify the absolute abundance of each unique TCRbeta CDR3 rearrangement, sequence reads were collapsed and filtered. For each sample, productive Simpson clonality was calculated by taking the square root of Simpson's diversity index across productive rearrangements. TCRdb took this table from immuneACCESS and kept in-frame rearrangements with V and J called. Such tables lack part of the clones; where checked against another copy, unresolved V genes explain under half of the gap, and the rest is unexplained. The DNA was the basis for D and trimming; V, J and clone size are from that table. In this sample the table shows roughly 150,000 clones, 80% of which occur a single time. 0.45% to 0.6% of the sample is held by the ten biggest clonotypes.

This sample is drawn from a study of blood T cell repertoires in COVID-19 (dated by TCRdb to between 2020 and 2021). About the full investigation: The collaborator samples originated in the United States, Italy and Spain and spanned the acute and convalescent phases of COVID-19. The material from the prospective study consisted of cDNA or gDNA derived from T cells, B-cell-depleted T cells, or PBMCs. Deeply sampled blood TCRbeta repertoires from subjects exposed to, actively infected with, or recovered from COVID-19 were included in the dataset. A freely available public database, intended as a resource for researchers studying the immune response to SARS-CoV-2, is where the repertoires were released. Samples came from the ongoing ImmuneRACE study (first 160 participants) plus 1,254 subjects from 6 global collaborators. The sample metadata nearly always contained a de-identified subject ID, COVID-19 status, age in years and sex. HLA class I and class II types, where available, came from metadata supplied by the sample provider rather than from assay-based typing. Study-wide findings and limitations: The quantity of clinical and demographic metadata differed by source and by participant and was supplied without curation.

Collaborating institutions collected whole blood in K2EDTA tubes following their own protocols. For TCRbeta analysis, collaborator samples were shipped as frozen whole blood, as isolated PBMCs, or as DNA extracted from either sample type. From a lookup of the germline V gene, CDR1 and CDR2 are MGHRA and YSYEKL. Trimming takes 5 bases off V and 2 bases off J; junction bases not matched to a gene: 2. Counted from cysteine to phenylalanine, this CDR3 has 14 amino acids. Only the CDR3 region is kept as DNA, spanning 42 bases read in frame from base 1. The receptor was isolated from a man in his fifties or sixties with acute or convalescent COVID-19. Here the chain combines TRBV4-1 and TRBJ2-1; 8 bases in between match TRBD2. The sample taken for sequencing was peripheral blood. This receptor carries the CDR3 CASSASGPYNEQFF. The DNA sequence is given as TGCGCCAGCAGCGCTAGCGGGCCCTACAATGAGCAGTTCTTC.